The 9 T cell receptor beta chains below all came from one sample that was sequenced in a study of blood T cell repertoires in COVID-19. Clones were read by immunoSEQ multiplex PCR, and TCRdb kept only the in-frame ones, dropping some. The profile shows under 250,000 clones, around 83% of them singletons. The sample was peripheral blood. The receptor source for this set is a human donor in a cohort sampled during active COVID-19.

This chain uses TRBV7-2 with TRBJ2-4, with TRBD1 matching over 7 bases. CDR1 and CDR2 from the germline V gene are SGHTA and FQGNSA. J was trimmed by 6 bases and V by 1 base; bases with no gene match: 3. The CDR3 is 14 residues long. The DNA of the CDR3 is TGTGCCAGCAGCTTAGAGGGGGCCCCAAACATTCAGTACTTC. Amino acid sequence: CASSLEGAPNIQYF.

The chain has TRBV2 and TRBJ2-2; D is possibly TRBD1 (6 bases). This CDR3 contains 15 residues. The V gene lost 6 bases and the J gene lost 6 bases, with 17 bases spanning the gap. CDR1 and CDR2 from the germline V gene are SNHLY and FYNNEI. CDR3 nucleotides: TGTGCCAGCAGGAAAAGGGACATCCTAGCCGGGGAGCTGTTTTTT. It codes for CASRKRDILAGELFF.

The V and J genes are TRBV24-1 and TRBJ1-1; TRBD1 matches at 12 bases. The CDR3 runs 17 residues. V was clipped by 5 bases and J by 5 bases; unmatched bases: 11. CDR1 and CDR2 from the germline V gene are KGHDR and SFDVKD. The CDR3 coding sequence is TGTGCCACCAGTGGTTTTCCGGGACAGGGGGCGCGGACTGAAGCTTTCTTT. Translating it yields CATSGFPGQGARTEAFF.

The chain combines TRBV6-5 with TRBJ2-3; TRBD2 agrees at 12 bases. The germline V gene encodes CDR1 MNHEY and CDR2 SVGAGI. The CDR3 is 15 residues long. The ends lost 2 bases at V and 5 bases at J; junction bases unmatched: 2. CDR3 protein: CASSYQGLAGDTQYF. The CDR3 bases are TGTGCCAGCAGTTACCAGGGACTAGCGGGAGATACGCAGTATTTT.

The chain is built from TRBV7-2 and TRBJ1-4; TRBD1 agrees at 8 bases. Germline CDR1 and CDR2: SGHTA and FQGNSA. The junction had 5 bases not matched to a gene; V was cut back by 6 bases and J by 5 bases. The CDR3 totals 14 residues. The DNA for the CDR3 is TGTGCCAGCAGAGAGACAGGGGCCAATGAAAAACTGTTTTTT. Translation gives CASRETGANEKLFF.

The chain couples TRBV7-8 to TRBJ1-5; 8 positions match TRBD1. The germline CDR1 and CDR2 sequences are SGHVS and FQNEAQ. Trimming cost V 5 bases and J 6 bases; bases outside gene matches: 6. This CDR3 region has 14 residues. The CDR3 nucleotides are TGTGCCAGCAGCCCACGGACAGGGCGTCAGCCCCAGCATTTT. Its translation: CASSPRTGRQPQHF.

The chain is built from TRBV11-2 and TRBJ2-2; 10 bases agree with TRBD2. Germline CDR1 is SGHAT and CDR2 is FQNNGV. The J segment lost 7 bases and the V segment lost 8 bases, leaving 10 bases of the junction unmatched. CDR3 length: 15 residues. CDR3 sequence: CASGPSGSVFGELFF. The DNA for the CDR3 is TGTGCCAGCGGGCCTAGCGGGAGTGTCTTCGGGGAGCTGTTTTTT.

The rearrangement joins TRBV5-1 to TRBJ1-1; D call uncertain. The CDR3 loop spans 12 amino acids. CDR1 SGHRS and CDR2 YFSETQ come from the germline V gene. V was cut by 0 bases and J by 6 bases, with 6 bases left in between. This CDR3 reads CASSLGHSEAFF. CDR3 sequence (DNA): TGCGCCAGCAGCTTGGGACACTCTGAAGCTTTCTTT.

The genes are TRBV20-1 and TRBJ2-1; 9 positions match TRBD2. V shed 5 bases, J shed 10 bases, and the junction held 3 bases outside the gene matches. The CDR3 consists of 11 residues. Germline V gives CDR1 DFQATT, CDR2 SNEGSKA (reference sequence). CDR3 region: CSASSGREQFF. For the CDR3, the DNA is TGCAGTGCTTCCAGCGGGAGGGAGCAGTTCTTC.